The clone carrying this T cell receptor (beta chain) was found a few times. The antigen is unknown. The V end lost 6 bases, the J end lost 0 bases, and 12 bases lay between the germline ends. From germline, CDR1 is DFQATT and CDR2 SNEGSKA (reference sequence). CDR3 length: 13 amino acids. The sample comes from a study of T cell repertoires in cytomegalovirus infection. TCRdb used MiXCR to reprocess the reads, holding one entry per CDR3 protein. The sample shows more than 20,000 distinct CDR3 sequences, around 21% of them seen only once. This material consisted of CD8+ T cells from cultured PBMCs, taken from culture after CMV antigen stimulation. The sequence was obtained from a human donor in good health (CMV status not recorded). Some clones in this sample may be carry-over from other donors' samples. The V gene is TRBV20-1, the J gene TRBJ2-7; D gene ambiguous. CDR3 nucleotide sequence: TGCAGTGCCTTCGGTGAGAGCTCCTACGAGCAGTACTTC. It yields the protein CSAFGESSYEQYF.